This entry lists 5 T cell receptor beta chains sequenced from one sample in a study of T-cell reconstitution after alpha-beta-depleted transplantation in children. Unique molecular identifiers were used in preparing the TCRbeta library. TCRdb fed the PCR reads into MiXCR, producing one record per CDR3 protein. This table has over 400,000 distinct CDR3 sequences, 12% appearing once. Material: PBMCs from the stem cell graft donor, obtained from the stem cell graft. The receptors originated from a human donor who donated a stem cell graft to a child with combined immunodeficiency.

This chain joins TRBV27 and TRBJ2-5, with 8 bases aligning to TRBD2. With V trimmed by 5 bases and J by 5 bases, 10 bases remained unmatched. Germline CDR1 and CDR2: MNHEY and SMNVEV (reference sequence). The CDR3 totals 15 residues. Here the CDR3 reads CASSPFAGGVETQYF. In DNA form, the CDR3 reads TGTGCCAGCAGTCCCTTTGCGGGGGGCGTGGAGACCCAGTACTTC.

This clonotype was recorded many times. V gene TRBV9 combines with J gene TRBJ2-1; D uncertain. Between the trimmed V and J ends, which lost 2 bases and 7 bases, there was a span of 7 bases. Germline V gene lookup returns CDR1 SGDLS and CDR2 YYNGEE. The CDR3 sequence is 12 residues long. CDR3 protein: CASSVEGNEQFF. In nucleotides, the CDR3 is TGTGCCAGCAGCGTTGAAGGGAATGAGCAGTTCTTC.

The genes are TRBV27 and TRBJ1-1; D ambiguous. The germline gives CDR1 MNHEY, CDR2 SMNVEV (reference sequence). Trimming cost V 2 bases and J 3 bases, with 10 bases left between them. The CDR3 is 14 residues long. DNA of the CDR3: TGTGCCAGCAGTTTAGGGAGGTTGTACACTGAAGCTTTCTTT. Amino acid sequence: CASSLGRLYTEAFF.

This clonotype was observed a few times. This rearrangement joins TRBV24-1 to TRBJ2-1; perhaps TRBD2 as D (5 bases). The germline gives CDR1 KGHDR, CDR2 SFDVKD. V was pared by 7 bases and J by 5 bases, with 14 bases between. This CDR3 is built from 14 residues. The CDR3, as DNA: TGTGCCACCAGGTCCGGGATCTCTAACAATGAGCAGTTCTTC. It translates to CATRSGISNNEQFF.

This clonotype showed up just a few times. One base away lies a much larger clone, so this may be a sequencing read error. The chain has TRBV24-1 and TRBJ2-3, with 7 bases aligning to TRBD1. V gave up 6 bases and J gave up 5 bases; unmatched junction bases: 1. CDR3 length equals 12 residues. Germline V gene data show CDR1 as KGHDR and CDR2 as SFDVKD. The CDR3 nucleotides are TGTGCCACCAGTTCAGGGGGAGATACGCAGTATTTT. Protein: CATSSGGDTQYF.